These 11 T cell receptor beta chains came from one sample sequenced in a study of T cells in Graves' hyperthyroidism and ophthalmopathy. RNA transcripts were the template for amplifying TCR beta CDR3 regions. HTBI primers drove first-round RT-PCR of the TCR CDR3. A single record per CDR3 protein comes from TCRdb applying MiXCR to the multiplex PCR reads. The sample yields around 540,000 distinct CDR3 sequences, 15% to 20% seen once. Sequencing used blood. The receptors were sampled from a woman in her 30s with Graves' ophthalmopathy.

This clonotype was detected many times. The V gene is TRBV20-1, the J gene TRBJ1-2; TRBD1 matches at 7 bases. The ends lost 0 bases at V and 3 bases at J; junction bases unmatched: 4. This CDR3 is built from 14 residues. Germline lookup yields CDR1 DFQATT and CDR2 SNEGSKA (reference sequence). CDR3 sequence: CSARDQGQHYGYTF. In DNA, the CDR3 is TGCAGTGCTAGAGATCAGGGACAGCACTATGGCTACACCTTC.

The CDR3 region has the DNA TGTGCCAGCAGCTATCAGGGAAAAAACATTCAGTACTTC. This translates into CASSYQGKNIQYF. The rearrangement joins TRBV14 to TRBJ2-4; D may be TRBD1 (5 bases). V was shortened by 5 bases and J by 4 bases, with 9 bases between the two germline ends. CDR1 and CDR2 (germline): SGHDN, FVKESK. The CDR3 covers 13 residues.

This clonotype was seen many times. The gene calls are TRBV29-1 and TRBJ2-3, with D possibly being TRBD2 (6 bases). V lost 6 bases and J 6 bases, leaving 16 bases between the germline ends. Per the germline V gene, CDR1 is SQVTM and CDR2 is ANQGSEA. The CDR3 sequence is 13 residues long. CDR3 sequence: CSVPGRRGDTQYF. CDR3 nucleotide sequence: TGCAGCGTGCCGGGACGACGGGGGGATACGCAGTATTTT.

This chain connects TRBV4-2 to TRBJ1-4; 8 nucleotides line up with TRBD1. The ends lost 4 bases at V and 2 bases at J; junction bases unmatched: 6. From germline, CDR1 is LGHNA and CDR2 YNFKEQ. The CDR3 runs 16 residues. CDR3 nucleotide sequence: TGTGCCAGCAGCCCCGACAGGGGACTCACTAATGAAAAACTGTTTTTT. Its protein product is CASSPDRGLTNEKLFF.

This clonotype was counted between two and nine times. The V gene is TRBV18, the J gene TRBJ2-2; possibly TRBD1 or TRBD2 for D (5 bases each). The CDR3 consists of 15 residues. The V end was cut by 4 bases, the J end by 3 bases, with 12 bases between. Germline V gene data show CDR1 as KGHSH and CDR2 as LQKENI. The CDR3 loop is CASSQGLDYTGELFF. In DNA form, the CDR3 reads TGTGCCAGCTCACAGGGGTTGGACTACACCGGGGAGCTGTTTTTT.

In its sample, this clonotype was seen many times. The chain is built from TRBV7-2 and TRBJ2-2, with a possible D match to TRBD2 (6 bases). The CDR3 runs 15 residues. Germline V CDR1 and CDR2: SGHTA, FQGNSA. Deletions cut 4 bases from V and 0 bases from J, with 9 bases between. CDR3 sequence: CASSYSGSNTGELFF. The CDR3 DNA reads TGTGCCAGCAGCTATAGCGGATCGAACACCGGGGAGCTGTTTTTT.

This clonotype was picked up a small number of times. The chain employs TRBV19 and TRBJ2-1; tentatively, D is TRBD1 (6 bases). The CDR3 covers 15 residues. With 5 bases removed from V and 2 bases from J, the gap between germline ends came to 13 bases. Looked up from germline, CDR1 is LNHDA and CDR2 is SQIVND (reference sequence). CDR3 sequence (DNA): TGTGCCAGTAGTTTTGGGGCAGGGGCCTACAATGAGCAGTTCTTC. It yields the protein CASSFGAGAYNEQFF.

This clonotype was detected many times. J is TRBJ2-7 and V is TRBV20-1; D gene uncertain. The germline V gene encodes CDR1 DFQATT and CDR2 SNEGSKA (reference sequence). The CDR3 contains 15 residues. The ends were cut back, 0 bases at V and 0 bases at J, with 12 bases in the middle. The CDR3 DNA sequence: TGCAGTGCTAGAGATCGGGTCGTCAGCTCCTACGAGCAGTACTTC. This codes for CSARDRVVSSYEQYF.

This clonotype was counted at least ten times. The J gene is TRBJ2-3, the V gene TRBV7-6; 10 bases are shared with TRBD2. The germline V gene encodes CDR1 SGHVS and CDR2 FNYEAQ. J was trimmed by 7 bases and V by 5 bases; bases with no gene match: 18. The CDR3 has 18 residues. CDR3 amino acids: CASSHTMGLASRGHTQYF. The CDR3 DNA is TGTGCCAGCAGCCACACGATGGGACTAGCGTCCCGAGGGCATACGCAGTATTTT.

The rearrangement joins TRBV20-1 to TRBJ2-1, with TRBD2 matching 11 bases. Germline CDR1 DFQATT, CDR2 SNEGSKA (reference sequence). This CDR3 comprises 16 residues. V was pared by 6 bases and J by 3 bases, with 10 bases of the junction left unmatched. The CDR3 DNA sequence: TGCAGTGCCCGACTAGCGGGATGGCTAGGCTACAATGAGCAGTTCTTC. Amino acids: CSARLAGWLGYNEQFF.

This clonotype has a count of ten or more. The gene calls are TRBV6-1 and TRBJ2-7, with 8 bases aligning to TRBD2. Germline-derived CDR1 and CDR2 are MNHNS and SASEGT. V lost 8 bases, J lost 3 bases, and 12 bases stayed unmatched. CDR3 length: 15 amino acids. The CDR3 DNA sequence: TGTGCCAGCCGAACGACCCCGGGGGGGATCTACGAGCAGTACTTC. Residues: CASRTTPGGIYEQYF.